One sample yielded the 6 T cell receptor beta chains listed below, sequenced in a study of blood T cells in healthy people across ages. The authors ran a second PCR of about 6 to 11 cycles using a sample-barcoded 5' primer and a J-beta primer mix. TCRdb re-analysed the 5' RACE reads in MiXCR, keeping a single row per CDR3 protein. Of around 780,000 distinct CDR3 sequences in the sample, roughly 25% were seen once. The sample also formed part of further work on T cells of mothers and their children.

The specimen was blood. The origin of the receptors is a boy aged 5-17 years in good health.

The genes are TRBV28 and TRBJ2-1; 9 bases map to TRBD2. Germline CDR1 and CDR2: MDHEN and SYDVKM. This CDR3 has 16 residues. Trimming at V came to 6 bases and at J to 3 bases, leaving 9 bases not matched to a gene. The CDR3 DNA sequence: TGTGCCAGCAGCTCCTTCGGGACTAGCATCTACAATGAGCAGTTCTTC. Protein product: CASSSFGTSIYNEQFF.

This chain uses TRBV6-6 with TRBJ2-7; tentatively, D is TRBD2 (6 bases). Trimming stripped 0 bases from V and 0 bases from J, with 9 bases between. The germline V gene encodes CDR1 MNHNY and CDR2 SVGAGI (reference sequence). The CDR3 has 15 amino acids. The CDR3 DNA sequence: TGTGCCAGCAGTTACTCCCACGGGGGCTCCTACGAGCAGTACTTC. This translates into CASSYSHGGSYEQYF.

V usage is TRBV20-1 and J usage is TRBJ2-5, with 13 bases matching TRBD2. Germline V lookup: CDR1 DFQATT, CDR2 SNEGSKA (reference sequence). J was trimmed by 3 bases and V by 2 bases; bases with no gene match: 12. The CDR3 extends over 18 amino acids. The CDR3 DNA is TGCAGTGCTAGACCGGTTGGACTAGCGGGAGTTCGAGAAGAGACCCAGTACTTC. Protein: CSARPVGLAGVREETQYF.

This clonotype was seen a few times. Given the absence of the conserved phenylalanine or tryptophan at the CDR3 end, a read error is likely. The V call is TRBV4-2, the J call TRBJ1-1; 7 positions agree with TRBD1. Germline V gene lookup returns CDR1 LGHNA and CDR2 YNFKEQ. This CDR3 region has 14 residues. The trim removed 4 bases at V and 3 bases at J, leaving 5 bases unmatched. The CDR3 bases are TGTGCCAGCAGCCTTCTCAGGGGGGACACTGAAGCTTTCCTT. It encodes CASSLLRGDTEAFL.

The chain couples TRBV11-2 to TRBJ2-7; 11 positions agree with TRBD1. Germline V gene lookup returns CDR1 SGHAT and CDR2 FQNNGV. The CDR3 spans 17 residues. V gave up 2 bases and J gave up 2 bases; unmatched junction bases: 8. CDR3 sequence: CASSLSFGGQGAYEQYF. CDR3 sequence (DNA): TGTGCCAGCAGCTTATCTTTTGGGGGACAGGGGGCCTACGAGCAGTACTTC.

This clonotype was seen a handful of times. Lacking the conserved final phenylalanine or tryptophan, this CDR3 likely reflects a read error. The DNA is omitted, as the CDR3 cannot be located on it reliably, and the CDR3 follows TCRdb's listing. The chain links TRBV2 to TRBJ2-1; the table's D call, TRBD1, has no DNA check behind it. Germline CDR1 is SNHLY and CDR2 is FYNNEI. 14 amino acids form the CDR3, both terminal residues included. The CDR3 here is CASRHRAPGNERFL.